This T cell receptor (beta chain) was sequenced for a study of T cells after yellow fever vaccination. Study in general: Low-cell-number fractions were prepared with SMART-Seq v4 Ultra Low Input.

The sample holds many counts of this clonotype. Its antigen is not identified. Conversion of TCR transcripts into cDNA relied on 5'RACE template switching, which added a universal primer site and UMIs. TCRdb itself ran the 5' RACE reads through MiXCR, one entry per CDR3 protein. Among under 700,000 distinct CDR3 sequences listed, 17% were seen once. Broader study findings: Repertoires sorted by FACS could include abundant clonotypes that are contaminants from the bulk population. Although the secondary response was weaker, it peaked faster, at day 5 versus 15.

CDR3 length: 14 residues. V gave up 1 base and J gave up 2 bases; unmatched junction bases: 2. Germline V gene sequence: CDR1 MGHRA, CDR2 YSYEKL. This chain connects TRBV4-1 to TRBJ2-7, with TRBD1 matching 7 bases. The sample was PBMCs, taken more than 4 days after the first yellow fever vaccination. The receptor comes from a man aged 18 to 29 who received the YFV17D yellow fever vaccine. CDR3 sequence: CASSQGQGAYEQYV. The CDR3 DNA reads as TGCGCCAGCAGCCAAGGACAGGGAGCCTACGAGCAGTACGTC.